These 9 T cell receptor beta chains were all obtained from the same sample, sequenced in a study of shared clonotypes between healthy human individuals. Repertoires were generated with immunoSEQ multiplex PCR, while TCRdb's copy carries only in-frame clones and drops some. The table shows roughly 500,000 clones, with 79% occurring only once. Material for sequencing was PBMCs. The receptors originated from a woman aged 35 to 49 in good health. Some clones in this sample may be carry-over from other donors' samples.

The rearrangement links TRBV5-1 to TRBJ2-2, with 7 bases matching TRBD1. Germline assignment: CDR1 SGHRS and CDR2 YFSETQ. The CDR3 covers 15 residues. Trimming took 0 bases from V and 1 from J; bases not matched to a gene: 0. CDR3: CASSLGTGNTGELFF. The CDR3 region has the DNA TGCGCCAGCAGCTTGGGGACAGGGAACACCGGGGAGCTGTTTTTT.

This clone was seen a few times. The genes are TRBV6-1 and TRBJ2-5; D perhaps matches TRBD1 (6 bases). CDR3 size: 14 residues. V lost 6 bases and J 7 bases, leaving 18 bases between the germline ends. CDR1 and CDR2 (germline): MNHNS, SASEGT. CDR3 loop: CASSYEDSVGTQYF. DNA of the CDR3: TGTGCCAGCAGCTACGAGGACAGTGTTGGGACCCAGTACTTC.

The chain carries TRBV5-1 and TRBJ2-2; D possibly corresponds to TRBD2 (6 bases). Looked up from germline, CDR1 is SGHRS and CDR2 is YFSETQ. V gave up 0 bases and J gave up 0 bases, with 9 bases separating them. The CDR3 totals 16 residues. Written as DNA, the CDR3 is TGCGCCAGCAGCTTGGGGCTAGCGTCGAACACCGGGGAGCTGTTTTTT. It yields the protein CASSLGLASNTGELFF.

On this clone itself: Other DNA sequences of this sample code for an identical CDR3. This chain uses TRBV11-2 with TRBJ2-5, with D unresolved. Trimming removed 0 bases at V and 4 bases at J, with 3 bases between. The length of the CDR3 is 12 residues. Germline V gene lookup returns CDR1 SGHAT and CDR2 FQNNGV. Here the CDR3 DNA reads TGTGCCAGCAGCTTAGATAGAGAGACCCAGTACTTC. Encoded protein: CASSLDRETQYF.

This clone was found many times. The chain couples TRBV7-3 to TRBJ2-3, with 7 positions matching TRBD2. J was trimmed by 2 bases and V by 3 bases; bases with no gene match: 5. This CDR3 comprises 15 residues. CDR1 is SGHTA and CDR2 is FQGTGA in the germline V gene. This chain's CDR3 is CASSFSGTNTDTQYF. The CDR3 nucleotides are TGTGCCAGCAGCTTTTCCGGGACTAACACAGATACGCAGTATTTT.

A word on this clone: A far more abundant clone sits one base away, making this likely a read error. Different DNA sequences within this sample yield the same CDR3. V is TRBV6-6 and J is TRBJ1-5; D unclear. The CDR3 has 11 residues. The germline gives CDR1 MNHNY, CDR2 SVGAGI (reference sequence). The CDR3 bases are TGTGCCAGCAGTTCGGAGCAGCCCCAGCACTTT. Translation gives CASSSEQPQHF.

This rearrangement joins TRBV18 to TRBJ1-5; the D is unclear. Between the trimmed V and J ends, which lost 2 bases and 11 bases, there was a span of 13 bases. This CDR3 is built from 13 residues. From germline, CDR1 is KGHSH and CDR2 LQKENI. CDR3 nucleotide sequence: TGTGCCAGCTCACCAGGGAGTCCTGAGGCCCAGCATTTT. Amino acid sequence: CASSPGSPEAQHF.

The CDR3 loop is CASRPIGGDEQYF. CDR3 DNA sequence: TGTGCCAGCCGGCCGATTGGGGGTGACGAGCAGTACTTC. The chain couples TRBV6-1 to TRBJ2-7; D might be TRBD1 or TRBD2, each matching 5 bases. This CDR3 has 13 amino acids. The germline V gene encodes CDR1 MNHNS and CDR2 SASEGT. The V gene lost 8 bases and the J gene lost 5 bases, with 16 bases spanning the gap.

V is TRBV11-2 and J is TRBJ2-7; TRBD2 aligns across 10 bases. V was clipped by 5 bases and J by 7 bases; unmatched bases: 14. The CDR3 is made up of 16 amino acids. The germline CDR1 and CDR2 sequences are SGHAT and FQNNGV. The CDR3 is CASSQAVLAGVAEQYF. The CDR3 DNA is TGTGCCAGCAGCCAGGCCGTTCTAGCGGGAGTAGCTGAGCAGTACTTC. The full variable domain, completed using reference TRBV11-2 and TRBJ2-7, is EAGVAQSPRYKIIEKRQSVAFWCNPISGHATLYWYQQILGQGPKLLIQFQNNGVVDDSQLPKDRFSAERLKGVDSTLKIQPAKLEDSAVYLCASSQAVLAGVAEQYFGPGTRLTVT.